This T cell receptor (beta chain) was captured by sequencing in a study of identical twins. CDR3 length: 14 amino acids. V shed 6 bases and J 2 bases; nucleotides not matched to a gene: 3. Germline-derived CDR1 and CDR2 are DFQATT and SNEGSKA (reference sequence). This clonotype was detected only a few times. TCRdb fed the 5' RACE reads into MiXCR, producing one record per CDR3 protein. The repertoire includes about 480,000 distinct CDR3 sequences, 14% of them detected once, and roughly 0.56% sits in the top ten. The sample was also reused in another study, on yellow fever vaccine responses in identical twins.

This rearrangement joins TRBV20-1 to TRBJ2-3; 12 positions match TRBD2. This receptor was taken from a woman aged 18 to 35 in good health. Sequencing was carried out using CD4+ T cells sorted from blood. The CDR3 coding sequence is TGCAGTGCCTGGACTAGCGGGAACACAGATACGCAGTATTTT. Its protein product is CSAWTSGNTDTQYF.